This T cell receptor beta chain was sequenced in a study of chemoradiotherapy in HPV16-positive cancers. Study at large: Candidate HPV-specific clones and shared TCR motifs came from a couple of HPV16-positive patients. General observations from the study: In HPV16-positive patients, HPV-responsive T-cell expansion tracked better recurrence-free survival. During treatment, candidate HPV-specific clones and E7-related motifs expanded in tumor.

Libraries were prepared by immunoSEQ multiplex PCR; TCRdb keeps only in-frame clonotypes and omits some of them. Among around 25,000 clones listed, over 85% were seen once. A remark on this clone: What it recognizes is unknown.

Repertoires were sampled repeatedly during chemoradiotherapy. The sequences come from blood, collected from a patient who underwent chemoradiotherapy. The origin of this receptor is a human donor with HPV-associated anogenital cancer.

The CDR3 coding sequence is TGTGCCAGCAGTTACTCGGGGCAGACCTACGAGCAGTACTTC. As protein: CASSYSGQTYEQYF. This chain joins TRBV6-5 and TRBJ2-7; D perhaps matches TRBD1 (5 bases). Germline CDR1 MNHEY, CDR2 SVGAGI. Trimming stripped 0 bases from V and 2 bases from J, with 8 bases between. This CDR3 is 14 amino acids long.